This paragraph reports one T cell receptor beta chain. As yet, its antigen is unknown. Sorted regulatory T cells were CD4-positive, CD25-high and CD127-low or negative. Germline-derived CDR1 and CDR2 are LNHDA and SQIVND (reference sequence). The CDR3 loop spans 14 amino acids. With V trimmed by 9 bases and J by 5 bases, 4 bases remained unmatched. The method was immunoSEQ multiplex PCR; TCRdb's version includes in-frame clones alone and lacks a portion of them. The sample has 11,000 to 15,000 clones, 93% seen once; the top ten hold about 0.95%. The source of the sample is a study of B cell selection in AIRE deficiency. Study conclusions and caveats: TCRbeta-only data showed around 39% of shared healthy Treg sequences in healthy Tconv. AIRE-deficient Tconv and Treg repertoires matched healthy donors in TCRBV, CDR3 length, diversity. Of 3657 shared Treg TCRbeta sequences, around 30% were healthy-only, approximately 9% patient-only. Patient Tconv cells held roughly 31% of Treg sequences shared by healthy donors.

The source of this sequence is a human donor with AIRE deficiency. The chain is built from TRBV19 and TRBJ2-5, with TRBD2 matching 15 bases. The specimen sequenced was Tregs sorted from PBMCs. The CDR3 loop is CASRTSGRGETQYF. The CDR3 nucleotides are TGTGCCAGCAGGACTAGCGGGAGGGGGGAGACCCAGTACTTC. The whole variable domain, filled in from reference TRBV19 and TRBJ2-5, reads DGGITQSPKYLFRKEGQNVTLSCEQNLNHDAMYWYRQDPGQGLRLIYYSQIVNDFQKGDIAEGYSVSREKKESFPLTVTSAQKNPTAFYLCASRTSGRGETQYFGPGTRLLVL.